The 26 T cell receptor beta chains presented below share a single source sample, sequenced in a study of blood T cell repertoires in COVID-19. TCRdb keeps only in-frame clones here, not all; method: immunoSEQ multiplex PCR. This table has around 330,000 clones, approximately 81% appearing once. Sequenced sample: PBMCs or T cells enriched from blood (not recorded which). The receptors derive from a woman in her 30s who had been exposed to COVID-19.

This clone has only a few counts. V is TRBV18 and J is TRBJ1-1; D may be TRBD1 (6 bases). Germline V gene sequence: CDR1 KGHSH, CDR2 LQKENI. With 0 bases removed from V and 5 bases from J, the gap between germline ends came to 13 bases. This CDR3 is 15 amino acids long. CDR3 loop: CASSPPSGGGTEAFF. For the CDR3, the DNA is TGTGCCAGCTCACCACCGTCGGGGGGCGGAACTGAAGCTTTCTTT.

This chain connects TRBV11-2 to TRBJ2-7, with TRBD2 matching over 7 bases. V lost 1 base and J lost 0; bases outside the gene matches: 3. There are 15 residues in the CDR3. CDR1 and CDR2 (germline): SGHAT, FQNNGV. CDR3 sequence (DNA): TGTGCCAGCAGCTTAGTGGGCGGGAGCTCCTACGAGCAGTACTTC. It is translated as CASSLVGGSSYEQYF. The full variable domain, in which reference TRBV11-2 and TRBJ2-7 provide the parts outside the CDR3, is EAGVAQSPRYKIIEKRQSVAFWCNPISGHATLYWYQQILGQGPKLLIQFQNNGVVDDSQLPKDRFSAERLKGVDSTLKIQPAKLEDSAVYLCASSLVGGSSYEQYFGPGTRLTVT.

V is TRBV9 and J is TRBJ2-2, with D perhaps matching TRBD1 (6 bases). The ends were cut back, 3 bases at V and 5 bases at J, with 11 bases in the middle. The CDR3 is made up of 14 amino acids. Germline assignment: CDR1 SGDLS and CDR2 YYNGEE. The DNA of the CDR3 is TGTGCCAGCAGCGAGGGGGTATGGACCGGGGAGCTGTTTTTT. Encoded protein: CASSEGVWTGELFF.

This chain links TRBV15 with TRBJ1-1, with 7 bases fitting TRBD1. The CDR3 is made up of 14 amino acids. The germline V gene encodes CDR1 LNHNV and CDR2 YYDKDF (reference sequence). Losses at the gene ends were 1 base for V and 10 bases for J; bases not matched to a gene: 9. CDR3 residues: CATSRVSRDSGAFF. The CDR3 DNA is TGTGCCACCAGCAGAGTTAGCCGGGACAGTGGAGCTTTCTTT.

Only one count was recorded for this clone. The chain combines TRBV4-1 with TRBJ2-3; D not resolved. The length of the CDR3 is 17 residues. V shed 4 bases and J shed 0 bases, with 17 bases lying between them. CDR1 is MGHRA, CDR2 YSYEKL, per germline. Here the CDR3 DNA reads TGCGCCAGCAGCCTCACCCTAGTTAGCCTAAGCACAGATACGCAGTATTTT. Amino acid sequence: CASSLTLVSLSTDTQYF.

With respect to this clone: The sample has other DNA sequences that encode this CDR3 too. V is TRBV27 and J is TRBJ2-7, with 8 bases aligning to TRBD2. V lost 2 bases to trimming and J lost 2 bases; unmatched junction nucleotides: 2. In germline, CDR1 is MNHEY, CDR2 SMNVEV (reference sequence). The CDR3 totals 14 residues. DNA for the CDR3: TGTGCCAGCAGTTTAGGGCGGGGGGCCTACGAGCAGTACTTC. It translates to CASSLGRGAYEQYF.

This chain connects TRBV29-1 to TRBJ1-5; unclear D gene. The ends were cut back, 4 bases at V and 5 bases at J, with 9 bases in the middle. The CDR3 covers 12 residues. Germline V CDR1 and CDR2: SQVTM, ANQGSEA. The CDR3 loop is CSVGARDQPQHF. DNA for the CDR3: TGCAGCGTTGGAGCAAGAGATCAGCCCCAGCATTTT.

V is TRBV2 and J is TRBJ1-6; D uncertain. Germline V lookup: CDR1 SNHLY, CDR2 FYNNEI. V lost 2 bases and J lost 7, with 9 bases in between. The CDR3 runs 14 residues. The CDR3 bases are TGTGCCAGCAGTGAAAACACAAAAAATTCACCCCTCCACTTT. Translating gives CASSENTKNSPLHF.

The chain has TRBV19 and TRBJ2-7; TRBD2 matches 13 bases. V shed 6 bases, J shed 6 bases, and the junction held 2 bases outside the gene matches. Germline V gene lookup returns CDR1 LNHDA and CDR2 SQIVND (reference sequence). There are 13 residues in the CDR3. Here the CDR3 reads CASRGLAGSEQYF. CDR3 DNA: TGTGCCAGTAGGGGACTAGCGGGATCCGAGCAGTACTTC.

This chain joins TRBV15 and TRBJ2-5; possible D gene TRBD1, 5 bases. V was shortened by 0 bases and J by 5 bases, with 13 bases between the two germline ends. Germline V lookup: CDR1 LNHNV, CDR2 YYDKDF (reference sequence). The CDR3 has 15 residues. The CDR3 DNA sequence: TGTGCCACCAGCAGAGATGCAGGCCAGGGTGAGACCCAGTACTTC. Amino acid sequence: CATSRDAGQGETQYF.

This clone was seen just once. The J gene is TRBJ2-3, the V gene TRBV3-1 (or the pseudogene TRBV3-2); 11 bases agree with TRBD2. Germline V lookup: CDR1 LGHDT, CDR2 YNNKEL (reference sequence). J gave up 5 bases and V 4 bases, and 11 bases lay outside the gene matches. The CDR3 runs 17 residues. CDR3 DNA: TGTGCCAGCAGCCGAGGACTAGCGGGCCTATTACTAGATACGCAGTATTTT. It encodes CASSRGLAGLLLDTQYF.

The chain uses TRBV28 and TRBJ2-5, with no clear D. The germline V and J ends were trimmed by 6 bases and 5 bases, with 16 bases remaining between them. CDR1 and CDR2 (germline): MDHEN, SYDVKM. This CDR3 is 14 amino acids long. The CDR3 spells CASSPPTGGETQYF. The CDR3 DNA reads as TGTGCCAGCAGCCCCCCGACGGGTGGGGAGACCCAGTACTTC. The entire variable domain, with the rest obtained from reference TRBV28 and TRBJ2-5, is as follows: DVKVTQSSRYLVKRTGEKVFLECVQDMDHENMFWYRQDPGLGLRLIYFSYDVKMKEKGDIPEGYSVSREKKERFSLILESASTNQTSMYLCASSPPTGGETQYFGPGTRLLVL.

This clone has just one count. The chain combines TRBV2 with TRBJ1-3; possibly TRBD1 for D (6 bases). The CDR3 runs 14 residues. The V gene lost 6 bases and the J gene lost 2 bases, with 11 bases spanning the gap. The germline V gene has CDR1 SNHLY and CDR2 FYNNEI. CDR3 DNA: TGTGCCAGCAGCCGTAACAGGGCTGGAAACACCATATATTTT. It encodes CASSRNRAGNTIYF. Looking up the rest from reference TRBV2 and TRBJ1-3 gives the full variable domain: EPEVTQTPSHQVTQMGQEVILRCVPISNHLYFYWYRQILGQKVEFLVSFYNNEISEKSEIFDDQFSVERPDGSNFTLKIRSTKLEDSAMYFCASSRNRAGNTIYFGEGSWLTVV.

The CDR3 DNA sequence: TGTGCCAGCAGTTACGACCCCCGGGACAGGGTGACTGAAGCTTTCTTT. This translates into CASSYDPRDRVTEAFF. The V and J genes are TRBV6-5 and TRBJ1-1; 9 bases match TRBD1. CDR3 length equals 16 residues. Germline CDR1 MNHEY, CDR2 SVGAGI. Trimming at V came to 2 bases and at J to 5 bases, leaving 9 bases not matched to a gene.

J is TRBJ2-3 and V is TRBV10-3; D is perhaps TRBD2 (5 bases). This CDR3 spans 21 amino acids. The germline V gene encodes CDR1 ENHRY and CDR2 SYGVKD. Deletions cut 2 bases from V and 0 bases from J, with 27 bases between. CDR3 amino acids: CAISEPAGRLPPGKSTDTQYF. The CDR3 nucleotides are TGTGCCATCAGTGAGCCCGCCGGGCGCCTCCCTCCGGGGAAGAGCACAGATACGCAGTATTTT.

The rearrangement links TRBV27 to TRBJ2-2, with D unresolved. The CDR3 spans 13 residues. Trimming shortened V by 4 bases and J by 6 bases, and 9 bases separated the two germline ends. Germline V gene data show CDR1 as MNHEY and CDR2 as SMNVEV (reference sequence). The DNA for the CDR3 is TGTGCCAGCAGTTACCTATCGGCCGGGGAGCTGTTTTTT. This codes for CASSYLSAGELFF.

The chain employs TRBV7-9 and TRBJ2-2; 13 positions agree with TRBD2. In germline, CDR1 is SEHNR, CDR2 FQNEAQ (reference sequence). V trimming: 5 bases; J trimming: 7 bases; junction bases outside the gene matches: 7. The CDR3 sequence is 16 residues long. Here the CDR3 reads CASSKNGLAGDGELFF. CDR3 nucleotide sequence: TGTGCCAGCAGCAAAAATGGACTAGCGGGGGACGGGGAGCTGTTTTTT.

This clone was seen just once. The genes are TRBV28 and TRBJ2-7, with TRBD1 identical over 7 bases. CDR1 is MDHEN, CDR2 SYDVKM, per germline. J lost 3 bases, V lost 6 bases, and 5 bases had no gene match. The CDR3 has 13 amino acids. For the CDR3, the DNA is TGTGCCAGCAGCCTACAGGGGATCTACGAGCAGTACTTC. Protein product: CASSLQGIYEQYF.

The chain has TRBV12-5 and TRBJ1-1; D might be TRBD1 (5 bases). The CDR3 length is 16 residues. Germline lookup yields CDR1 LGHNT and CDR2 FRNRAP. Trimming pared 1 base from V and 3 bases from J, leaving 15 bases between. Here the CDR3 reads CASGLGPPGVDTEAFF. CDR3 DNA: TGTGCTAGTGGTTTGGGCCCCCCGGGGGTCGACACTGAAGCTTTCTTT.

This chain connects TRBV5-6 to TRBJ1-2; 7 bases line up with TRBD1. V lost 2 bases and J lost 5; bases outside the gene matches: 9. Germline CDR1 and CDR2: SGHDT and YYEEEE. This CDR3 spans 15 amino acids. The CDR3 region is CASSFSRQGGYGYTF. DNA for the CDR3: TGTGCCAGCAGCTTCTCCCGACAGGGTGGGTATGGCTACACCTTC.

This clone came up once. The junction and the germline gene differ at one end; a read error may be behind it. The chain uses TRBV18 and TRBJ2-1; 15 nucleotides line up with TRBD2. This CDR3 spans 16 amino acids. Germline CDR1 KGHSH, CDR2 LQKENI. CDR3 loop: CASSSPGTSGRNEQFF. The CDR3 DNA is TGTGCCAGCTCATCACCCGGGACTAGCGGGAGGAATGAGCAGTTCTTC. The variable domain in full, with the rest retrieved from reference TRBV18 and TRBJ2-1, is NAGVMQNPRHLVRRRGQEARLRCSPMKGHSHVYWYRQLPEEGLKFMVYLQKENIIDESGMPKERFSAEFPKEGPSILRIQQVVRGDSAAYFCASSSPGTSGRNEQFFGPGTRLTVL.

The chain joins TRBV6-5 to TRBJ2-7, with D perhaps matching TRBD2 (6 bases). Germline-derived CDR1 and CDR2 are MNHEY and SVGAGI. CDR3 length: 14 amino acids. V was cut by 6 bases and J by 3 bases, with 15 bases left in between. CDR3 amino acids: CASRRTGAGYEQYF. As DNA, the CDR3 is TGTGCCAGCAGGAGGACGGGAGCAGGCTACGAGCAGTACTTC.

The chain combines TRBV19 with TRBJ2-7, with 7 positions matching TRBD1. From germline, CDR1 is LNHDA and CDR2 SQIVND (reference sequence). V lost 8 bases, J lost 9 bases, and 22 bases stayed unmatched. This CDR3 has 16 residues. The CDR3 loop is CASPQARDRCLRGQYF. The CDR3 DNA reads TGTGCCAGTCCCCAGGCTCGGGACAGATGCCTACGAGGGCAGTACTTC.

The chain carries TRBV19 and TRBJ2-5; 8 bases are a match to TRBD1. The V segment lost 5 bases and the J segment 4 bases; nucleotides outside the gene matches: 9. The CDR3 covers 15 residues. The V gene's germline CDR1 is LNHDA and CDR2 SQIVND (reference sequence). CDR3 sequence: CASSSGGAGSETQYF. CDR3 in DNA: TGTGCCAGTAGTTCAGGGGGCGCGGGTTCAGAGACCCAGTACTTC.

The count of this clone is one. This chain links TRBV2 with TRBJ2-6; D gene unclear. Germline V gene lookup returns CDR1 SNHLY and CDR2 FYNNEI. The CDR3 consists of 13 residues. V shed 6 bases and J shed 2 bases, with 5 bases lying between them. This chain's CDR3 is CASRGAGANVLTF. CDR3 DNA: TGTGCCAGCAGAGGAGCTGGGGCCAACGTCCTGACTTTC.

The CDR3, as DNA: TGTGCCAGCAGCTCACCGGGACAGACCTACGAGCAGTACTTC. Protein sequence: CASSSPGQTYEQYF. V gene TRBV7-9 combines with J gene TRBJ2-7; 7 bases agree with TRBD1. The germline gives CDR1 SEHNR, CDR2 FQNEAQ (reference sequence). This CDR3 contains 14 residues. The J segment lost 2 bases and the V segment lost 4 bases, leaving 5 bases of the junction unmatched.